The rows below give T cell receptor beta chains drawn from one sample of a study of human T cells and chemical hapten exposure. TCRdb reanalysed the RACE reads using MiXCR and keeps one entry per CDR3 protein. The sample has some 49,000 distinct CDR3 sequences, less than 10% seen once. The sequencing used whole blood, collected in connection with sensitization to the hapten diphenylcyclopropenone (DPC). Every receptor here comes from a woman aged 45-59 years with alopecia areata. Some clones in this sample may be carry-over from other donors' samples. The CDR3 runs from the conserved cysteine through the conserved F or W. Fields, in order: clone size, V gene, J gene, D gene, CDR3 protein, CDR3 DNA. A D gene is named only where the DNA matches it firmly. The size of a clone is reported for some rows only, either as once, few or many, or as a class for expanded clones.

clone size: few; V gene: TRBV10-3; J gene: TRBJ1-6; D gene: TRBD1; CDR3 protein: CATGQDNSPLHF; CDR3 DNA: TGTGCCACTGGACAGGATAATTCACCCCTCCACTTT
clone size: many; V gene: TRBV20-1; J gene: TRBJ2-7; D gene: TRBD2; CDR3 protein: CSALKTSGDYEQYF; CDR3 DNA: TGCAGTGCCCTAAAGACTAGCGGGGATTACGAGCAGTACTTC
clone size: many; V gene: TRBV11-3; J gene: TRBJ2-7; D gene: .; CDR3 protein: CASSLGDRSYEQYF; CDR3 DNA: TGTGCCAGCAGCTTAGGTGACAGGTCCTACGAGCAGTACTTC
clone size: few; V gene: TRBV6-1; J gene: TRBJ1-5; D gene: .; CDR3 protein: CASSTEISNQPQHF; CDR3 DNA: TGTGCCAGCTCAACAGAGATTAGCAATCAGCCCCAGCATTTT
clone size: .; V gene: TRBV5-1; J gene: TRBJ2-3; D gene: .; CDR3 protein: CASTDRSGTDTQYF; CDR3 DNA: TGCGCCAGTACCGACAGGTCAGGCACAGATACGCAGTATTTT
clone size: .; V gene: TRBV5-4; J gene: TRBJ2-5; D gene: TRBD2; CDR3 protein: CASSEGLAGGLGETQYF; CDR3 DNA: TGTGCCAGCAGCGAAGGACTAGCGGGAGGTCTCGGAGAGACCCAGTACTTC
clone size: many; V gene: TRBV7-8; J gene: TRBJ1-3; D gene: .; CDR3 protein: CASSLGSRGAIGNTIYF; CDR3 DNA: TGTGCCAGCAGCTTAGGGTCCCGGGGGGCAATCGGAAACACCATATATTTT
clone size: many; V gene: TRBV2; J gene: TRBJ2-3; D gene: .; CDR3 protein: CASGSTDTQYF; CDR3 DNA: TGTGCCAGCGGGAGCACAGATACGCAGTATTTT
clone size: few; V gene: TRBV2; J gene: TRBJ2-5; D gene: .; CDR3 protein: CASSDGVLQETQYF; CDR3 DNA: TGTGCCAGCAGTGATGGGGTCCTACAAGAGACCCAGTACTTC
clone size: medium-sized; V gene: TRBV3-1; J gene: TRBJ2-7; D gene: TRBD2; CDR3 protein: CASSTTSGSKGEQYF; CDR3 DNA: TGTGCCAGCAGCACTACTAGCGGGTCGAAGGGCGAGCAGTACTTC
clone size: .; V gene: TRBV7-2; J gene: TRBJ2-7; D gene: .; CDR3 protein: CASSYRAKAPYEQYF; CDR3 DNA: TGTGCCAGCAGCTACCGGGCCAAGGCCCCCTACGAGCAGTACTTC
clone size: .; V gene: TRBV5-6; J gene: TRBJ2-7; D gene: .; CDR3 protein: CASSVLGASYEQYF; CDR3 DNA: TGTGCCAGCAGCGTACTGGGGGCCTCCTACGAGCAGTACTTC
clone size: many; V gene: TRBV6-5; J gene: TRBJ2-7; D gene: TRBD2; CDR3 protein: CASSYSGGGSYEQYF; CDR3 DNA: TGTGCCAGCAGTTACTCCGGGGGGGGATCCTACGAGCAGTACTTC
clone size: few; V gene: TRBV29-1; J gene: TRBJ2-7; D gene: TRBD1; CDR3 protein: CSVSATGAPTYEQYF; CDR3 DNA: TGCAGCGTGAGCGCCACAGGGGCCCCCACCTACGAGCAGTACTTC
clone size: many; V gene: TRBV5-1; J gene: TRBJ2-2; D gene: TRBD2; CDR3 protein: CASSLVAGGITGELFF; CDR3 DNA: TGCGCCAGCAGCTTGGTAGCGGGAGGAATCACCGGGGAGCTGTTTTTT
clone size: .; V gene: TRBV12-3/TRBV12-4; J gene: TRBJ2-2; D gene: .; CDR3 protein: CASSSPGAGELFF; CDR3 DNA: TGTGCCAGCAGTTCCCCAGGGGCCGGGGAGCTGTTTTTT
clone size: many; V gene: TRBV7-6; J gene: TRBJ1-5; D gene: TRBD1; CDR3 protein: CASSLETGARVNQPQHF; CDR3 DNA: TGTGCCAGCAGCTTAGAAACAGGGGCCCGTGTAAATCAGCCCCAGCATTTT
clone size: many; V gene: TRBV20-1; J gene: TRBJ2-7; D gene: TRBD2; CDR3 protein: CSARREVTLEQYF; CDR3 DNA: TGCAGTGCTAGGCGGGAGGTAACCCTCGAGCAGTACTTC
clone size: few; V gene: TRBV7-7; J gene: TRBJ1-1; D gene: TRBD1; CDR3 protein: CASSQDRVSEAFF; CDR3 DNA: TGTGCCAGCAGCCAAGACAGGGTCTCTGAAGCTTTCTTT
clone size: few; V gene: TRBV3-1; J gene: TRBJ1-1; D gene: .; CDR3 protein: CASSQKRDNHPKTFF; CDR3 DNA: TGTGCCAGCAGCCAAAAAAGGGACAACCACCCCAAGACTTTCTTT
clone size: .; V gene: TRBV29-1; J gene: TRBJ2-3; D gene: TRBD1; CDR3 protein: CSARDRGGITDTQYF; CDR3 DNA: TGCAGCGCGCGGGACAGGGGAGGAATCACAGATACGCAGTATTTT
clone size: .; V gene: TRBV6-5; J gene: TRBJ1-5; D gene: .; CDR3 protein: CASSYGGRYSNQPQHF; CDR3 DNA: TGTGCCAGCAGTTACGGCGGGAGATATAGCAATCAGCCCCAGCATTTT
clone size: many; V gene: TRBV3-1; J gene: TRBJ2-4; D gene: .; CDR3 protein: CASSHGGVAKNIQYF; CDR3 DNA: TGTGCCAGCAGCCATGGAGGGGTAGCCAAAAACATTCAGTACTTC
clone size: many; V gene: TRBV19; J gene: TRBJ2-2; D gene: TRBD2; CDR3 protein: CASSIPLGQREYTGELFF; CDR3 DNA: TGTGCCAGTAGTATCCCCCTGGGTCAGCGGGAATACACCGGGGAGCTGTTTTTT
clone size: many; V gene: TRBV5-5; J gene: TRBJ2-3; D gene: .; CDR3 protein: CASSLSLTSILTDTQYF; CDR3 DNA: TGTGCCAGCAGCTTGAGTCTGACTTCTATACTCACAGATACGCAGTATTTT
clone size: many; V gene: TRBV6-5; J gene: TRBJ2-1; D gene: TRBD2; CDR3 protein: CASSYELAGGNSQFF; CDR3 DNA: TGTGCCAGCAGTTATGAACTAGCGGGAGGGAATAGCCAGTTCTTC
clone size: many; V gene: TRBV14; J gene: TRBJ2-4; D gene: TRBD2; CDR3 protein: CASSQELAGGRSGIQYF; CDR3 DNA: TGTGCCAGCAGCCAAGAATTAGCGGGAGGGAGATCGGGCATTCAGTACTTC
clone size: many; V gene: TRBV6-2/TRBV6-3; J gene: TRBJ2-1; D gene: TRBD1; CDR3 protein: CASTEQGPSYNEQFF; CDR3 DNA: TGTGCCAGCACAGAACAGGGGCCCTCCTACAATGAGCAGTTCTTC
clone size: many; V gene: TRBV20-1; J gene: TRBJ1-2; D gene: .; CDR3 protein: CSAKLRDGYTF; CDR3 DNA: TGCAGTGCAAAGCTCCGCGATGGCTACACCTTC
clone size: few; V gene: TRBV29-1; J gene: TRBJ1-2; D gene: .; CDR3 protein: CSVQRPPTNYGYTF; CDR3 DNA: TGCAGCGTACAACGACCGCCGACTAACTATGGCTACACCTTC
clone size: many; V gene: TRBV20-1; J gene: TRBJ2-7; D gene: .; CDR3 protein: CSARELRLRTKRNEQYF; CDR3 DNA: TGCAGTGCTAGAGAGCTCCGTCTTAGGACTAAGAGGAACGAGCAGTACTTC
clone size: .; V gene: TRBV12-3/TRBV12-4; J gene: TRBJ1-5; D gene: .; CDR3 protein: CASSPLGRSNQPQHF; CDR3 DNA: TGTGCCAGCAGTCCCCTAGGCAGATCCAATCAGCCCCAGCATTTT
clone size: many; V gene: TRBV29-1; J gene: TRBJ1-2; D gene: .; CDR3 protein: CSVDAKGGGLYGYTF; CDR3 DNA: TGCAGCGTCGACGCGAAGGGGGGAGGTCTCTATGGCTACACCTTC
clone size: many; V gene: TRBV29-1; J gene: TRBJ2-1; D gene: TRBD1; CDR3 protein: CSVERTGNNEQFF; CDR3 DNA: TGCAGCGTTGAGCGGACAGGAAACAATGAGCAGTTCTTC
clone size: many; V gene: TRBV11-3; J gene: TRBJ2-2; D gene: TRBD1; CDR3 protein: CASSLGTGNTGELFF; CDR3 DNA: TGTGCCAGCAGCCTTGGGACAGGGAACACCGGGGAGCTGTTTTTT
clone size: many; V gene: TRBV2; J gene: TRBJ2-7; D gene: .; CDR3 protein: CASSDRDTEDPQYF; CDR3 DNA: TGTGCCAGCAGTGATAGGGACACCGAGGATCCCCAGTACTTC
clone size: .; V gene: TRBV20-1; J gene: TRBJ2-3; D gene: .; CDR3 protein: CSARGPGTSTDTQYF; CDR3 DNA: TGCAGTGCTAGAGGACCGGGAACTAGCACAGATACGCAGTATTTT
clone size: many; V gene: TRBV12-3/TRBV12-4; J gene: TRBJ2-1; D gene: TRBD1; CDR3 protein: CASSLGTGGHQFF; CDR3 DNA: TGTGCCAGCAGTTTAGGGACAGGGGGCCACCAGTTCTTC
clone size: many; V gene: TRBV5-1; J gene: TRBJ1-5; D gene: .; CDR3 protein: CASSLDRSEGYQHF; CDR3 DNA: TGCGCCAGCAGCTTAGACAGGTCGGAGGGGTACCAGCATTTT
clone size: many; V gene: TRBV27; J gene: TRBJ1-1; D gene: .; CDR3 protein: CASYREQNTEAFF; CDR3 DNA: TGTGCCAGCTACAGGGAACAGAACACTGAAGCTTTCTTT
clone size: .; V gene: TRBV29-1; J gene: TRBJ1-1; D gene: .; CDR3 protein: CSVEGQNTEAFF; CDR3 DNA: TGCAGCGTGGAGGGACAGAACACTGAAGCTTTCTTT
clone size: few; V gene: TRBV27; J gene: TRBJ2-2; D gene: TRBD2; CDR3 protein: CASSRLGLLAGGNTGELFF; CDR3 DNA: TGTGCCAGCAGCCGTTTAGGACTACTAGCGGGAGGGAACACCGGGGAGCTGTTTTTT
clone size: few; V gene: TRBV9; J gene: TRBJ2-2; D gene: .; CDR3 protein: CASSVAGFTGELFF; CDR3 DNA: TGTGCCAGCAGCGTAGCAGGATTTACCGGGGAGCTGTTTTTT
clone size: many; V gene: TRBV6-1; J gene: TRBJ2-7; D gene: .; CDR3 protein: CASIGLGYEQYF; CDR3 DNA: TGTGCCAGCATTGGGCTTGGGTACGAGCAGTACTTC
clone size: many; V gene: TRBV7-6; J gene: TRBJ2-5; D gene: .; CDR3 protein: CASSREGGNQETQYF; CDR3 DNA: TGTGCCAGCAGCCGGGAAGGAGGCAACCAAGAGACCCAGTACTTC
clone size: few; V gene: TRBV7-9; J gene: TRBJ2-7; D gene: TRBD2; CDR3 protein: CASSLLRDYLGAGIYEQYF; CDR3 DNA: TGTGCCAGCAGCCTACTACGGGACTATTTGGGAGCGGGAATCTACGAGCAGTACTTC
clone size: .; V gene: TRBV9; J gene: TRBJ2-5; D gene: .; CDR3 protein: CASSVSTGALAQETQYF; CDR3 DNA: TGTGCCAGCAGCGTATCAACGGGGGCACTAGCACAAGAGACCCAGTACTTC
clone size: many; V gene: TRBV11-2; J gene: TRBJ2-7; D gene: .; CDR3 protein: CASSQGPGEPYEQYF; CDR3 DNA: TGTGCCAGCAGCCAGGGGCCCGGGGAGCCCTACGAGCAGTACTTC
clone size: many; V gene: TRBV27; J gene: TRBJ2-1; D gene: .; CDR3 protein: CASSLSGRNPYNEQFF; CDR3 DNA: TGTGCCAGCAGTTTATCCGGCAGGAACCCCTACAATGAGCAGTTCTTC